This T cell receptor (beta chain) was captured in a study of T cell responses to AZD1222 COVID-19 vaccine. Sequenced by immunoSEQ multiplex PCR; TCRdb stores in-frame clones only, minus some. Counted here are tens of thousands of clones, over 85% occurring once; the ten biggest clones make up about 3%. Between the trimmed V and J ends, which lost 10 bases and 2 bases, there was a span of 12 bases. This CDR3 comprises 13 residues. The germline CDR1 and CDR2 sequences are SNHLY and FYNNEI. This clonotype was sampled from an adult in good health. The material was peripheral blood, obtained on day 0 of AZD1222 vaccination. J is TRBJ1-5 and V is TRBV2; D is perhaps TRBD1 (6 bases). As DNA, the CDR3 is TGTGCCACCCAAGGGGGGCGCAATCAGCCCCAGCATTTT. Translated: CATQGGRNQPQHF.